A single sample is the source of the 20 T cell receptor beta chains below, sequenced in a study of naive and memory T cell subsets. TCR cDNA received a 3' ligated oligonucleotide that carried a UMI. Ligated cDNA underwent four rounds of PCR with nested alpha and beta constant region primers and SP2. From the 5' RACE reads, TCRdb called clonotypes with MiXCR, one entry per CDR3 protein. The repertoire consists of tens of thousands of distinct CDR3 sequences, with 8% occurring once and the leading ten covering under 25%. The source is a female donor in good health.

V and J are TRBV4-2 and TRBJ2-1, with TRBD2 matching over 11 bases. J lost 5 bases, V lost 2 bases, and 11 bases had no gene match. The CDR3 has 18 amino acids. Germline V gene lookup returns CDR1 LGHNA and CDR2 YNFKEQ. The CDR3 sequence is CASSQYAPPGLADNEQFF. Here the CDR3 DNA reads TGTGCCAGCAGCCAATACGCCCCCCCGGGACTAGCGGACAATGAGCAGTTCTTC.

This clonotype showed up just a few times. The chain employs TRBV13 and TRBJ1-5, with D unclear. Germline V gene data show CDR1 as PRHDT and CDR2 as FYEKMQ (reference sequence). The CDR3 extends over 15 amino acids. V lost 0 bases, J lost 2 bases, and 8 bases lay in between. The DNA of the CDR3 is TGTGCCAGCAGCTTAGGGCAGGTCGGCAATCAGCCCCAGCATTTT. It yields the protein CASSLGQVGNQPQHF.

This clonotype was seen only a few times. The V and J genes are TRBV2 and TRBJ1-5; D not resolved. The CDR3 is 16 residues long. Germline values: CDR1 SNHLY, CDR2 FYNNEI. Trimming left V 1 base short and J 1 base short, with 11 bases between. CDR3 in amino acids: CASSEGAGMSNQPQHF. The CDR3 DNA reads TGTGCCAGCAGTGAAGGGGCGGGGATGAGCAATCAGCCCCAGCATTTT.

This clonotype was counted a few times. The chain carries TRBV28 and TRBJ1-2, with 7 bases that match TRBD1. Germline V gene data show CDR1 as MDHEN and CDR2 as SYDVKM. The junction had 11 bases not matched to a gene; V was cut back by 8 bases and J by 5 bases. The CDR3 is 14 residues long. This CDR3 reads CASLQGYLSYGYTF. The CDR3, as DNA: TGTGCCAGCCTACAGGGGTATTTGTCTTATGGCTACACCTTC.

The chain recombines TRBV28 with TRBJ1-6; tentative D call: TRBD1 (6 bases). The CDR3 has 17 amino acids. Trimming took off 2 bases at V and 4 bases at J, with 15 bases between the two ends. Germline-derived CDR1 and CDR2 are MDHEN and SYDVKM. The CDR3 DNA follows: TGTGCCAGCAGTTTAAGGGCCCGGGGGCTGTATAATTCACCCCTCCACTTT. Translated: CASSLRARGLYNSPLHF. The full variable domain, rest sourced from reference TRBV28 and TRBJ1-6, is DVKVTQSSRYLVKRTGEKVFLECVQDMDHENMFWYRQDPGLGLRLIYFSYDVKMKEKGDIPEGYSVSREKKERFSLILESASTNQTSMYLCASSLRARGLYNSPLHFGNGTRLTVT.

The V gene is TRBV7-9, the J gene TRBJ1-2; possibly TRBD1 for D (5 bases). This CDR3 is built from 14 residues. The V gene's germline CDR1 is SEHNR and CDR2 FQNEAQ (reference sequence). Trimming cost V 5 bases and J 6 bases, with 16 bases left between them. The CDR3 is CASSVRVGADGYTF. The DNA of the CDR3 is TGTGCCAGCAGCGTTCGAGTAGGGGCGGATGGCTACACCTTC.

This clonotype was seen ten or more times. Here the CDR3 DNA reads TGCAGCGTTTGGGGTTTAGCCAGCGGGGTTACAGATACGCAGTATTTT. It specifies CSVWGLASGVTDTQYF. J is TRBJ2-3 and V is TRBV29-1; 7 bases line up with TRBD2. This CDR3 contains 16 residues. The J segment lost 3 bases and the V segment lost 5 bases, leaving 14 bases of the junction unmatched. CDR1 SQVTM and CDR2 ANQGSEA come from the germline V gene.

This clonotype was observed at least ten times. J is TRBJ2-3 and V is TRBV28; D is unclear. The length of the CDR3 is 17 residues. V was trimmed by 4 bases and J by 6 bases, leaving 23 bases between them. CDR1 is MDHEN and CDR2 is SYDVKM in the germline V gene. CDR3 residues: CASSSSPTMWDRDTQYF. The CDR3 bases are TGTGCCAGCAGTTCATCACCCACTATGTGGGATAGGGATACGCAGTATTTT. The full variable domain, rest sourced from reference TRBV28 and TRBJ2-3, is DVKVTQSSRYLVKRTGEKVFLECVQDMDHENMFWYRQDPGLGLRLIYFSYDVKMKEKGDIPEGYSVSREKKERFSLILESASTNQTSMYLCASSSSPTMWDRDTQYFGPGTRLTVL.

There are many counts of this clonotype. This chain uses TRBV20-1 with TRBJ2-1, with TRBD2 matching 7 bases. Germline assignment: CDR1 DFQATT and CDR2 SNEGSKA (reference sequence). This CDR3 spans 16 amino acids. J was trimmed by 3 bases and V by 5 bases; bases with no gene match: 13. CDR3 sequence reads: CSAYPIGTNLYNEQFF. DNA for the CDR3: TGCAGTGCTTATCCAATCGGGACTAATCTCTACAATGAGCAGTTCTTC.

This clonotype turned up a few times. V gene TRBV5-1 combines with J gene TRBJ2-1, with D possibly TRBD2 on 7 matching bases. The ends were cut back, 2 bases at V and 8 bases at J, with 17 bases in the middle. Germline V CDR1 and CDR2: SGHRS, YFSETQ. The CDR3 sequence is 15 residues long. CDR3 DNA sequence: TGCGCCAGCAGCTTTCCGGGACACGGGGGGTATGAGCAGTTCTTC. Translating it yields CASSFPGHGGYEQFF.

This clonotype was counted between two and nine times. The chain carries TRBV6-1 and TRBJ2-2; unclear D gene. The CDR3 is 15 amino acids. V lost 5 bases and J lost 1, with 11 bases in between. Germline CDR1 MNHNS, CDR2 SASEGT. For the CDR3, the DNA is TGTGCCAGCAGTCGACACGCCGTGAACACCGGGGAGCTGTTTTTT. Protein sequence: CASSRHAVNTGELFF.

This clonotype showed up just a few times. V gene TRBV28 combines with J gene TRBJ2-7; D is unclear. The CDR3 loop spans 12 amino acids. V was cut by 3 bases and J by 6 bases, with 9 bases left in between. Germline V gene lookup returns CDR1 MDHEN and CDR2 SYDVKM. CDR3: CASSFVKGEQYF. The CDR3 DNA is TGTGCCAGCAGTTTTGTGAAGGGCGAGCAGTACTTC. The full variable domain, in which reference TRBV28 and TRBJ2-7 provide the parts outside the CDR3, is DVKVTQSSRYLVKRTGEKVFLECVQDMDHENMFWYRQDPGLGLRLIYFSYDVKMKEKGDIPEGYSVSREKKERFSLILESASTNQTSMYLCASSFVKGEQYFGPGTRLTVT.

This clonotype showed up many times. J is TRBJ1-5 and V is TRBV20-1; maybe TRBD1 (6 bases). V was cut by 3 bases and J by 4 bases, with 10 bases left in between. Germline lookup yields CDR1 DFQATT and CDR2 SNEGSKA (reference sequence). The CDR3 loop spans 13 amino acids. The CDR3 protein is CSARGQWNQPQHF. The CDR3 DNA sequence: TGCAGTGCTAGGGGACAATGGAATCAGCCCCAGCATTTT.

This clonotype was seen at least ten times. V and J are TRBV6-2 or TRBV6-3 and TRBJ1-5, with no clear D. CDR1 MNHEY and CDR2 SVGEGT come from the germline V gene. V was clipped by 6 bases and J by 0 bases, with 15 bases between them. The CDR3 is made up of 16 amino acids. The CDR3 here is CASSPHRTDSNQPQHF. DNA of the CDR3: TGTGCCAGCAGCCCTCACCGCACAGATAGCAATCAGCCCCAGCATTTT.

The chain has TRBV5-1 and TRBJ2-5; D possibly corresponds to TRBD1 (6 bases). V lost 2 bases and J lost 2, with 10 bases in between. Germline V gene data show CDR1 as SGHRS and CDR2 as YFSETQ. The CDR3 runs to 14 residues. The CDR3 protein is CASSLGQRQETQYF. In nucleotides, the CDR3 is TGCGCCAGCAGCTTAGGACAGAGACAAGAGACCCAGTACTTC.

This clonotype was observed many times. This chain uses TRBV2 with TRBJ1-5, with D unclear. The CDR3 is 13 residues long. The germline gives CDR1 SNHLY, CDR2 FYNNEI. The V end was cut by 4 bases, the J end by 4 bases, with 8 bases between. For the CDR3, the DNA is TGTGCCAGCAGTGGTACGGGAAATCAGCCCCAGCATTTT. Amino acids: CASSGTGNQPQHF.

In this sample, this clonotype turned up a few times. The gene calls are TRBV29-1 and TRBJ2-1; no firm D call. With 3 bases removed from V and 0 bases from J, the gap between germline ends came to 9 bases. The V gene's germline CDR1 is SQVTM and CDR2 ANQGSEA. CDR3 length: 14 amino acids. The CDR3 reads CSVDPDVSYNEQFF. In DNA form, the CDR3 reads TGCAGCGTTGATCCGGATGTCTCCTACAATGAGCAGTTCTTC.

This clonotype appeared a few times. The chain uses TRBV20-1 and TRBJ2-5; 7 nucleotides agree with TRBD1. The CDR3 has 15 residues. With 1 base clipped from V and 2 bases from J, the junction kept 7 bases outside the gene matches. Germline CDR1 DFQATT, CDR2 SNEGSKA (reference sequence). The DNA for the CDR3 is TGCAGTGCTAGAGGGGGACAGACAAAACAAGAGACCCAGTACTTC. Translating gives CSARGGQTKQETQYF.

This chain uses TRBV5-1 with TRBJ1-6; D not certain. This CDR3 comprises 12 residues. V was cut by 3 bases and J by 5 bases, with 3 bases left in between. Per germline, CDR1 SGHRS and CDR2 YFSETQ. The CDR3 loop reads CASSSNNSPLHF. The CDR3 DNA sequence: TGCGCCAGCAGCTCGAATAATTCACCCCTCCACTTT.

The rearrangement joins TRBV7-2 to TRBJ2-3; TRBD2 matches at 13 bases. CDR3 length: 15 residues. Per the germline V gene, CDR1 is SGHTA and CDR2 is FQGNSA. V was pared by 5 bases and J by 6 bases, with 5 bases of the junction left unmatched. CDR3 DNA: TGTGCCAGCAGCACACTAGCGGGGGGGCGGGATACGCAGTATTTT. Protein: CASSTLAGGRDTQYF.